This is a list of T cell receptor beta chains from one sample in a study of blood T cells in healthy people across ages. TCRdb used MiXCR to reprocess the 5' RACE reads, holding one entry per CDR3 protein. The sample contains 1.5 million to 2 million distinct CDR3 sequences, around 40% of which appear only once. The source material was blood. These receptors all stem from a human donor in good health. Both conserved end residues are part of each CDR3. A D gene is named only where the DNA matches it firmly. The size of a clone is reported for some rows only, either as once, few or many, or as a class for expanded clones.

abundance	d_gene	v_gene	j_gene	CDR3nt	CDR3aa
.	.	TRBV28	TRBJ2-7	TGTGCCAGCAGCCCTGTACCTCTACTCTACGAGCAGTACTTC	CASSPVPLLYEQYF
.	TRBD2	TRBV9	TRBJ2-3	TGTGCCAGCAGCGTATCCGGGGGGGTAGTAGATACGCAGTATTTT	CASSVSGGVVDTQYF
.	.	TRBV7-2	TRBJ2-3	TGTGCCAGCAGCTTATTTCCCCAGGCGTTCGGCACAGATACGCAGTATTTT	CASSLFPQAFGTDTQYF
.	.	TRBV6-5	TRBJ2-3	TGTGCCAGCAGTCGCCGGGACCACACAGATACGCAGTATTTT	CASSRRDHTDTQYF
.	.	TRBV18	TRBJ1-2	TGTGCCAGCTCACCACCCGAGGGAGTTCTTTCCTATGGCTACACCTTC	CASSPPEGVLSYGYTF
few	.	TRBV28	TRBJ2-5	TGTGCCAGCAGTACCAATCACCGTCGTCAGTACTTC	CASSTNHRRQYF
.	TRBD2	TRBV10-3	TRBJ2-5	TGTGCCATCAGCCCGGGACTAGCGGCCCAAGAGACCCGGTACTTC	CAISPGLAAQETRYF
few	TRBD1	TRBV6-2/TRBV6-3	TRBJ2-7	TGTGCCAGCAGTTACACCTTCGGGGGACAGGGGGACTACGAGCAGTACTTC	CASSYTFGGQGDYEQYF
.	.	TRBV10-3	TRBJ2-1	TGTGCCATCAGTGAGTCTGGGGCAAGCTCCTACAATGAGCAGTTCTTC	CAISESGASSYNEQFF
few	.	TRBV7-2	TRBJ1-4	TGTGCCAGCAGCTTGAGGGAGGAGGGGGAAGGTGAAAAACTGTTTTTT	CASSLREEGEGEKLFF
.	.	TRBV4-1	TRBJ2-7	TGCGCCAGCAGCCAGCTCCGGGACCTTTCCTACGAGCAGTACTTC	CASSQLRDLSYEQYF
once	.	TRBV11-3	TRBJ2-5	TGTGCCAGCAGAATTCAGGGTGGAGAGACCCAGTACTTC	CASRIQGGETQYF
few	.	TRBV12-3/TRBV12-4	TRBJ1-4	TGTGCCAGCAGTTTAAGCAGTGTAGAAAAACTGTTTTTT	CASSLSSVEKLFF
.	TRBD1	TRBV7-9	TRBJ2-1	TGTGCCAGCAGCTCGGACAGGGGCCGTTTTAGTGAGCAGTTCTTC	CASSSDRGRFSEQFF
.	TRBD2	TRBV15	TRBJ2-1	TGTGCCACCAGCAGAGATAGGGCGGGGGGGCAAAAGTTCTTC	CATSRDRAGGQKFF
.	.	TRBV20-1	TRBJ2-3	TGCAGTGCGGCGGTCGGGGGTAGCACAGATACGCAGTATTTT	CSAAVGGSTDTQYF